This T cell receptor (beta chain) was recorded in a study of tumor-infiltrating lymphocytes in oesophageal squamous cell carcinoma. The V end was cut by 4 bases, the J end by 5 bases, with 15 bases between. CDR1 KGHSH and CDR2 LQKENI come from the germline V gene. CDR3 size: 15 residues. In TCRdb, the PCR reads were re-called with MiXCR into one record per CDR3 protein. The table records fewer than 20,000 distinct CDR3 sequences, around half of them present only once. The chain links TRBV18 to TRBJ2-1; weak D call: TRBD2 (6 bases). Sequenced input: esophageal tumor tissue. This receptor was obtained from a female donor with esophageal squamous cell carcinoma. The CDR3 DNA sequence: TGTGCCAGCTCACTTTCTCCGGGAGAGAACAATGAGCAGTTCTTC. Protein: CASSLSPGENNEQFF.